This TCR beta chain appears in the sequencing data of a study of cytomegalovirus exposure and HLA in healthy donors. Study observations and caveats: TCR beta V- and J-gene trimming, according to a later analysis, was linked to a missense DCLRE1C variant.

Vbeta (60) and Jbeta (13) primers were used in the PCR. Profiling relied on immunoSEQ multiplex PCR, and the TCRdb table lists in-frame clones only, not all of them. The data contain 150,000 to 200,000 clones, 68% of them singletons. The CDR3 extends over 15 amino acids. Germline values: CDR1 SGHRS, CDR2 YFSETQ. Trimming at V came to 0 bases and at J to 4 bases, leaving 5 bases not matched to a gene. A few counts support this clone. Its antigen is not known. Specimen: PBMCs. This sequence joins TRBV5-1 and TRBJ2-7, with 9 nucleotides matching TRBD1. The clonotype comes from a man aged 50-59 years in good health and CMV-seronegative. CDR3 sequence: CASSLGGTGQYEQYF. The DNA of the CDR3 is TGCGCCAGCAGCTTGGGTGGGACAGGGCAATACGAGCAGTACTTC.